This T cell receptor beta chain derives from a study of PD-1 blockade in mismatch repair-deficient tumors. About the study: Patients had around 11 mismatch repair-deficient cancer types, all previously treated and progressing.

Broader study findings: Tumor-resident clones, often absent from pretreatment blood, expanded after pembrolizumab and then contracted.

To note about this clone: Its target is not known.

Produced via immunoSEQ multiplex PCR; TCRdb's table is partial and in-frame only. The data show roughly 70,000 clones, 70% to 85% seen once. Trimming left V 8 bases short and J 0 bases short, with 11 bases between. Germline lookup yields CDR1 LNHDA and CDR2 SQIVND (reference sequence). The CDR3 length is 15 residues. All patients were mismatch repair deficient, assessed by either PCR or immunohistochemistry. TCRs were sequenced from a few patients responding to pembrolizumab. This sample comprised peripheral blood, obtained 2 weeks after starting pembrolizumab. V is TRBV19 and J is TRBJ2-6; D not resolved. The receptor was derived from an adult with mismatch repair-deficient cancer. The CDR3, as DNA: TGTGCCAGTTCTACAGTTGCCTCTGGGGCCAACGTCCTGACTTTC. Translated: CASSTVASGANVLTF.